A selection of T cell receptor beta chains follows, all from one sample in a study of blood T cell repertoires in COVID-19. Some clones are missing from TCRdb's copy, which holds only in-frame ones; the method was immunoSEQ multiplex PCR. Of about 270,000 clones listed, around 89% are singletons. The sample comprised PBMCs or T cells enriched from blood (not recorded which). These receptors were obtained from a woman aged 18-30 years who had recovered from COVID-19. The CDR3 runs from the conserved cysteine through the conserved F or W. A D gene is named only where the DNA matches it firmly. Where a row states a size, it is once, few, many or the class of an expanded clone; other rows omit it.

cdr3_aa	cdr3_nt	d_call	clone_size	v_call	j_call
CASSQRFRAGQVNEQYF	TGCGCCAGCAGCCAAAGGTTTCGGGCGGGGCAGGTGAACGAGCAGTACTTC	.	.	TRBV4-1	TRBJ2-7
CASSQIKTGSGFGWNEQFF	TGCGCCAGCAGCCAGATCAAGACAGGGTCGGGATTCGGGTGGAATGAGCAGTTCTTC	TRBD1	.	TRBV5-1	TRBJ2-1
CASSLEQATGTFF	TGTGCCAGCAGCTTAGAACAGGCCACCGGAACTTTCTTT	.	.	TRBV7-9	TRBJ1-1
CASTSQGNTEAFF	TGCGCCAGCACCTCACAGGGTAACACTGAAGCTTTCTTT	.	.	TRBV5-1	TRBJ1-1
CASSEGWQGNEQFF	TGTGCCAGCAGTGAAGGTTGGCAGGGGAATGAGCAGTTCTTC	.	.	TRBV6-1	TRBJ2-1
CSVEGSGDNEQFF	TGCAGCGTTGAAGGGTCGGGGGACAATGAGCAGTTCTTC	.	once	TRBV29-1	TRBJ2-1
CASSLLQGGNQPQHF	TGTGCCAGCAGCTTACTACAGGGTGGGAATCAGCCCCAGCATTTT	.	once	TRBV7-2	TRBJ1-5
CASSLGQAPDTQYF	TGCGCCAGCAGCCTAGGACAGGCCCCAGATACGCAGTATTTT	TRBD1	.	TRBV5-1	TRBJ2-3
CASLAGALYTQYF	TGTGCCAGCCTAGCGGGGGCCCTTTATACGCAGTATTTT	TRBD2	.	TRBV2	TRBJ2-3
CASSQTDRGAGELFF	TGTGCCAGCAGCCAAACAGACAGGGGGGCCGGGGAGCTGTTTTTT	TRBD1	.	TRBV4-2	TRBJ2-2
CASSVILGQSDTDTQYF	TGCGCCAGCAGCGTCATCCTGGGACAGAGTGACACAGATACGCAGTATTTT	TRBD1	.	TRBV5-1	TRBJ2-3
CASSYRTGYVYGYTF	TGTGCCAGTAGTTATCGGACAGGGTACGTCTATGGCTACACCTTC	TRBD1	.	TRBV19	TRBJ1-2
CASSGGSESRYTF	TGTGCCAGCAGTGGAGGTAGTGAGTCGCGCTACACCTTC	.	once	TRBV2	TRBJ1-2
CASSYRGSVDEQFF	TGTGCCAGCAGCTACCGGGGGTCGGTAGATGAGCAGTTCTTC	.	.	TRBV7-9	TRBJ2-1
CASGLGLDSNTGELFF	TGTGCTAGTGGTTTGGGACTGGATTCGAACACCGGGGAGCTGTTTTTT	.	.	TRBV12-5	TRBJ2-2
CATSRQGALEKLFF	TGTGCCACCAGTCGACAGGGGGCATTGGAAAAACTGTTTTTT	TRBD1	.	TRBV15	TRBJ1-4
CASSQDLRGGNTIYF	TGTGCCAGCAGCCAAGATTTGCGGGGGGGAAACACCATATATTTT	.	.	TRBV4-2	TRBJ1-3
CASSLAGTGGAYEQYF	TGTGCCAGCAGTTTAGCAGGGACAGGGGGCGCCTACGAGCAGTACTTC	TRBD1	.	TRBV27	TRBJ2-7
CASSLRQGGNTEAFF	TGTGCCAGCAGCCTGAGGCAGGGAGGAAACACTGAAGCTTTCTTT	.	.	TRBV5-4	TRBJ1-1
CASSDLDRPPGGYTF	TGTGCCAGCAGTGACCTGGACAGGCCCCCGGGGGGCTACACCTTC	TRBD1	.	TRBV6-4	TRBJ1-2
CASSRDRADTQYF	TGTGCCAGCTCACGGGACAGGGCTGATACGCAGTATTTT	TRBD1	.	TRBV18	TRBJ2-3
CASSSQRGVSYEQYF	TGTGCCAGCAGCTCACAGCGGGGGGTTTCCTACGAGCAGTACTTC	TRBD2	.	TRBV7-9	TRBJ2-7
CASSQDPRRESYNEQFF	TGTGCCAGCAGCCAAGATCCCAGGCGGGAATCCTACAATGAGCAGTTCTTC	.	.	TRBV4-2	TRBJ2-1
CASIDLGTSGPNEQFF	TGCGCCAGCATTGATCTTGGGACTAGCGGCCCCAATGAGCAGTTCTTC	TRBD2	.	TRBV5-1	TRBJ2-1
CASSLAQGNTEAFF	TGCGCCAGCAGCTTGGCACAGGGAAACACTGAAGCTTTCTTT	.	.	TRBV5-1	TRBJ1-1
CASSPPGGVNTEAFF	TGTGCCAGCTCACCCCCGGGGGGGGTTAACACTGAAGCTTTCTTT	.	once	TRBV18	TRBJ1-1
CASSEQGANTGELFF	TGTGCCAGCAGTGAGCAGGGGGCGAACACCGGGGAGCTGTTTTTT	TRBD1	.	TRBV2	TRBJ2-2
CASTSQGDLGGYTF	TGTGCCAGCACCTCACAGGGGGATTTAGGTGGCTACACCTTC	TRBD1	.	TRBV6-5	TRBJ1-2
CAISDIGAGGETQYF	TGTGCCATCAGTGATATTGGAGCGGGGGGAGAGACCCAGTACTTC	TRBD2	few	TRBV10-3	TRBJ2-5
CASSLTVGRGGYTF	TGTGCCAGCAGTTTAACCGTGGGCCGGGGTGGCTACACCTTC	.	.	TRBV28	TRBJ1-2
CASSSMGTGRAYEQYF	TGTGCCAGCAGCTCTATGGGGACAGGGAGGGCCTACGAGCAGTACTTC	TRBD1	.	TRBV5-4	TRBJ2-7
CASSSGEKLFF	TGCGCCAGCAGCTCCGGGGAAAAACTGTTTTTT	.	.	TRBV5-1	TRBJ1-4
CASSPPGGYGYTF	TGTGCCAGCAGCCCGCCAGGGGGCTATGGCTACACCTTC	TRBD1	.	TRBV6-2/TRBV6-3	TRBJ1-2
CASSSTGFNQPQHF	TGTGCCAGCAGCTCGACAGGCTTCAATCAGCCCCAGCATTTT	.	.	TRBV27	TRBJ1-5
CASSLGTGDNSPLHF	TGCGCCAGCAGCTTGGGGACAGGCGATAATTCACCCCTCCACTTT	TRBD1	.	TRBV5-1	TRBJ1-6
CASSHSGQSNQPQHF	TGTGCCAGCAGCCACTCGGGACAGAGCAATCAGCCCCAGCATTTT	TRBD1	.	TRBV3-1/TRBV3-2	TRBJ1-5
CASSPSGGQPYEQYF	TGCGCCAGCAGCCCCAGCGGGGGACAACCCTACGAGCAGTACTTC	TRBD2	.	TRBV5-1	TRBJ2-7
CASTPGLLSEQYF	TGTGCCAGCACCCCGGGACTCCTCTCCGAGCAGTACTTC	.	.	TRBV6-5	TRBJ2-7